The count of the clone carrying this T cell receptor (beta chain) is one. As yet, its antigen is unknown. In germline, CDR1 is KGHSH, CDR2 LQKENI. The CDR3 runs to 14 residues. Trimming at V came to 5 bases and at J to 6 bases, leaving 7 bases not matched to a gene. The sample originates from a study of shared clonotypes between healthy human individuals. The study, taken as a whole, reports: Investigators expected sequencing depth to affect clonotype sharing among donors. Donor scarcity curtailed the genetic and exposure-history diversity represented herein.

The sorted-subset replicate PCRs were given roughly 190 ng DNA, which is about 30,000 T cell genomes. Clones were read by immunoSEQ multiplex PCR, and TCRdb kept only the in-frame ones, dropping some. The sample includes millions of clones, 85% to 95% of them seen just once. The sample taken for sequencing was naive CD4+ T cells sorted from blood. Subset here: CD45RA+ positively selected. The sequence was collected from a man younger than 35 in good health. The chain is built from TRBV18 and TRBJ1-5; TRBD1 aligns across 7 bases. Here the CDR3 reads CASSYDRVVQPQHF. CDR3 coding DNA: TGTGCCAGCTCATATGACAGGGTGGTTCAGCCCCAGCATTTT. Full variable domain (rest looked up from reference TRBV18 and TRBJ1-5): NAGVMQNPRHLVRRRGQEARLRCSPMKGHSHVYWYRQLPEEGLKFMVYLQKENIIDESGMPKERFSAEFPKEGPSILRIQQVVRGDSAAYFCASSYDRVVQPQHFGDGTRLSIL.